This paragraph covers one TCR beta chain sequence. This sample is drawn from a study of blood T cell repertoires in COVID-19. As for the study in general: Acute-phase and convalescent COVID-19 samples originated in the United States, Italy and Spain. The analysed material was cDNA or gDNA that came from T cells, B-cell-depleted T cells, or PBMCs.

Authors' data handling: Cell counts per sample came from amplifying reference gene primers. The assay was immunoSEQ multiplex PCR, and TCRdb's table has in-frame clones only and misses some. V, J and clone size reflect that table, while D and trimming were determined from the DNA. The repertoire holds 120,000 to 150,000 clones, around nine tenths seen once, with about 2.5% in the top ten. Trimming removed 6 bases from V and 7 bases from J, with 13 bases in between. Germline V gives CDR1 SGHTA, CDR2 FQGNSA. The CDR3 sequence is 14 residues long. The rearrangement links TRBV7-2 to TRBJ1-6, with unresolved D. The sample comprised peripheral blood. This sequence was found in a human donor in a cohort sampled during active COVID-19. The CDR3 loop is CASRSTLFNSPLHF. DNA for the CDR3: TGTGCCAGCAGGTCGACACTGTTCAATTCACCCCTCCACTTT.